This T cell receptor (beta chain) was recorded in a study of cytomegalovirus exposure and HLA in healthy donors. The study ran its PCR with 60 Vbeta and 13 Jbeta primers. Data came from immunoSEQ multiplex PCR; TCRdb stores just in-frame clones and leaves some out. The sample lists about 120,000 clones; less than 90% were seen once. Regarding the study as a whole: Listed as cytomegalovirus-associated were approximately 160 TCR beta chains. A later look showed TCR association rates differing by HLA locus, highest for DRB1 and lowest for HLA-C.

Note on this clone: The antigen is unknown.

Material for sequencing was PBMCs. The source of this sequence is a man in his fifties or sixties in good health and CMV-seronegative.

The CDR3 sequence: CAIQDRLDSNQPQHF. CDR3 in DNA: TGTGCCATCCAGGACAGATTAGATAGCAATCAGCCCCAGCATTTT. J is TRBJ1-5 and V is TRBV10-3, with a possible D match to TRBD1 (6 bases). The ends were cut back, 8 bases at V and 0 bases at J, with 14 bases in the middle. Per the germline V gene, CDR1 is ENHRY and CDR2 is SYGVKD. The CDR3 is 15 residues long.